These 26 T cell receptor beta chains were sequenced from one sample in a study of cytomegalovirus exposure and HLA in healthy donors. The repertoire was sequenced with immunoSEQ multiplex PCR; TCRdb's copy has only in-frame clones and lacks some. The data contain roughly 330,000 clones, 87% of them singletons. The source material was PBMCs. The receptors shown here come from a woman aged 25 to 39 in good health and CMV-seropositive.

This clone was seen a few times. The chain couples TRBV4-3 to TRBJ1-1; maybe TRBD1 (5 bases). V dropped 0 bases and J dropped 4 bases, with 12 bases sitting between them. The CDR3 totals 15 residues. Germline V gene data show CDR1 as LGHNA and CDR2 as YSLEER. Written as DNA, the CDR3 is TGCGCCAGCAGCCAAGAACGGCAGGGCGGCACTGAAGCTTTCTTT. Its protein product is CASSQERQGGTEAFF.

This chain's CDR3 is CASSLANWGLATDTQYF. As DNA, the CDR3 is TGTGCCAGCAGCTTAGCCAATTGGGGGTTAGCCACAGATACGCAGTATTTT. V usage is TRBV7-6 and J usage is TRBJ2-3, with D perhaps given as TRBD1 or TRBD2 (5 bases each). The germline V gene encodes CDR1 SGHVS and CDR2 FNYEAQ. Trimming shortened V by 0 bases and J by 2 bases, and 15 bases separated the two germline ends. This CDR3 is 17 amino acids long.

This sequence joins TRBV30 and TRBJ1-3, with unresolved D. Per germline, CDR1 GTSNPN and CDR2 SVGIG (reference sequence). This CDR3 has 15 amino acids. The V gene lost 1 base and the J gene lost 0 bases, with 10 bases spanning the gap. CDR3: CAWSASLSSGNTIYF. CDR3 DNA: TGTGCCTGGAGTGCTTCTCTGAGCTCTGGAAACACCATATATTTT.

Worth noting for this clone: The sample carries other DNA sequences with the same CDR3. The chain carries TRBV27 and TRBJ2-7, with D possibly TRBD1 on 7 matching bases. Between the trimmed V and J ends, which lost 3 bases and 3 bases, there was a span of 9 bases. The CDR3 has 13 amino acids. The V gene's germline CDR1 is MNHEY and CDR2 SMNVEV (reference sequence). Written as DNA, the CDR3 is TGTGCCAGCAGTTTTCAGGGGGGCTACGAGCAGTACTTC. As protein: CASSFQGGYEQYF.

CDR3 DNA: TGTGCCAGCAGTTACGCCCGGACTAGCGGGAGGTACGAGCAGTACTTC. Translating it yields CASSYARTSGRYEQYF. This chain joins TRBV6-5 and TRBJ2-7; 14 bases match TRBD2. Germline CDR1 and CDR2: MNHEY and SVGAGI. Trimming took 2 bases from V and 4 from J; bases not matched to a gene: 4. The CDR3 loop spans 16 amino acids.

This clone has a handful of counts. The chain combines TRBV5-5 with TRBJ2-7; TRBD1 is a possible D gene (5 bases). V was clipped by 3 bases and J by 6 bases, with 10 bases between them. Looked up from germline, CDR1 is SGHKS and CDR2 is YYEKEE (reference sequence). CDR3 length: 12 amino acids. The CDR3 coding sequence is TGTGCCAGCAGCTGGACAATGAGCGAGCAGTACTTC. Its translation is CASSWTMSEQYF.

V gene TRBV4-3 combines with J gene TRBJ1-3; 8 bases align to TRBD1. V was clipped by 4 bases and J by 3 bases; unmatched bases: 8. The CDR3 loop spans 16 amino acids. In germline, CDR1 is LGHNA, CDR2 YSLEER. Here the CDR3 reads CASSPGPGGYGNTIYF. CDR3 nucleotides: TGCGCCAGCAGCCCTGGTCCAGGGGGCTATGGAAACACCATATATTTT.

As DNA, the CDR3 is TGTGCCAGCAGTTTTAGGGGAATACGACAGGCGGGGATCTACGAGCAGTACTTC. This translates into CASSFRGIRQAGIYEQYF. This chain links TRBV28 with TRBJ2-7; D could derive from TRBD1 or TRBD2 (6 bases each). Between the trimmed V and J ends, which lost 3 bases and 3 bases, there was a span of 24 bases. The CDR3 totals 18 residues. Germline values: CDR1 MDHEN, CDR2 SYDVKM.

The chain links TRBV4-2 to TRBJ2-1; TRBD2 agrees at 10 bases. V shed 3 bases and J 2 bases; nucleotides not matched to a gene: 4. The CDR3 runs 16 residues. Germline lookup yields CDR1 LGHNA and CDR2 YNFKEQ. The CDR3 coding sequence is TGTGCCAGCAGCCAGGTTAGCGGGGGGCCCTACAATGAGCAGTTCTTC. Translation: CASSQVSGGPYNEQFF.

The chain recombines TRBV28 with TRBJ1-1; unclear D gene. V gave up 4 bases and J gave up 1 base, with 16 bases separating them. CDR1 is MDHEN and CDR2 is SYDVKM in the germline V gene. The CDR3 has 16 amino acids. The CDR3, as DNA: TGTGCCAGCAGTTCCTACGTCATGGGCCCGAACACTGAAGCTTTCTTT. As protein: CASSSYVMGPNTEAFF.

CDR3 in amino acids: CASSLESGGAMWNEQFF. In DNA form, the CDR3 reads TGTGCCAGCAGCTTGGAGTCCGGGGGGGCCATGTGGAATGAGCAGTTCTTC. The chain recombines TRBV5-4 with TRBJ2-1, with 8 bases aligning to TRBD2. The trim removed 0 bases at V and 7 bases at J, leaving 12 bases unmatched. Germline V gene data show CDR1 as SGHNT and CDR2 as YYREEE (reference sequence). The length of the CDR3 is 17 residues.

The chain couples TRBV9 to TRBJ2-1; TRBD2 matches at 13 bases. This CDR3 has 17 amino acids. The trim removed 4 bases at V and 1 base at J, leaving 5 bases unmatched. Germline CDR1 SGDLS, CDR2 YYNGEE. CDR3 DNA sequence: TGTGCCAGCAGCCCCGGACTAGCGGGAGTATCCTACAATGAGCAGTTCTTC. Its protein is CASSPGLAGVSYNEQFF.

This chain uses TRBV30 with TRBJ2-1; the match to TRBD2 covers 7 bases. The germline V gene encodes CDR1 GTSNPN and CDR2 SVGIG (reference sequence). Unmatched junction bases numbered 4, after V lost 1 base and J lost 1 base. The CDR3 covers 15 residues. CDR3 DNA: TGTGCCTGGAGTGCGAGGCGGGGGTCCTACAATGAGCAGTTCTTC. As protein: CAWSARRGSYNEQFF. The full variable domain, its missing parts supplied by reference TRBV30 and TRBJ2-1, is SQTIHQWPATLVQPVGSPLSLECTVEGTSNPNLYWYRQAAGRGLQLLFYSVGIGQISSEVPQNLSASRPQDRQFILSSKKLLLSDSGFYLCAWSARRGSYNEQFFGPGTRLTVL.

J is TRBJ2-3 and V is TRBV2, with TRBD2 matching over 13 bases. In germline, CDR1 is SNHLY, CDR2 FYNNEI. The CDR3 loop spans 16 amino acids. V trimming: 5 bases; J trimming: 2 bases; junction bases outside the gene matches: 4. CDR3 DNA sequence: TGTGCCAGCAGTCCTGGACTAGCGGGGGACACAGATACGCAGTATTTT. Encoded protein: CASSPGLAGDTDTQYF.

The J gene is TRBJ1-4, the V gene TRBV7-9; 11 nucleotides match TRBD1. The V gene's germline CDR1 is SEHNR and CDR2 FQNEAQ (reference sequence). The CDR3 covers 19 residues. Trimming took 5 bases from V and 11 from J; bases not matched to a gene: 22. CDR3 bases: TGTGCCAGCAGCCGAAGCGGACAGGGGGCGTTGTTCGGTTCGGTGAAACTGTTTTTT. Translated, it gives CASSRSGQGALFGSVKLFF.

There are a few counts of this clone. J is TRBJ1-2 and V is TRBV30; 8 nucleotides match TRBD1. V lost 3 bases, J lost 4 bases, and 7 bases stayed unmatched. This CDR3 is 14 amino acids long. Germline CDR1 and CDR2: GTSNPN and SVGIG (reference sequence). CDR3: CAWRAGGVFYGYTF. CDR3 in DNA: TGTGCCTGGAGGGCAGGGGGCGTATTCTATGGCTACACCTTC.

The chain uses TRBV7-6 and TRBJ2-3; D may be TRBD1 (7 bases). Trimming took off 2 bases at V and 0 bases at J, with 18 bases between the two ends. This CDR3 comprises 18 residues. Germline lookup yields CDR1 SGHVS and CDR2 FNYEAQ. The CDR3: CASSLRGGGGASTDTQYF. The DNA for the CDR3 is TGTGCCAGCAGCTTACGCGGAGGGGGCGGGGCTAGCACAGATACGCAGTATTTT.

This CDR3 reads CAFKGEGQGAIITRNTGELFF. For the CDR3, the DNA is TGTGCCTTCAAAGGAGAGGGACAGGGGGCTATTATAACAAGGAACACCGGGGAGCTGTTTTTT. V is TRBV10-3 and J is TRBJ2-2; TRBD1 matches at 12 bases. Germline lookup yields CDR1 ENHRY and CDR2 SYGVKD. Trimming removed 11 bases from V and 1 base from J; junction bases left unmatched: 23. The CDR3 has 21 residues.

A few counts support this clone. The V gene is TRBV30, the J gene TRBJ1-2, with D unresolved. Germline-derived CDR1 and CDR2 are GTSNPN and SVGIG (reference sequence). Trimming cost V 0 bases and J 6 bases, with 17 bases left between them. The CDR3 loop spans 15 amino acids. The CDR3 region has the DNA TGTGCCTGGAGTGTACCGACATACCGAGGGAATGGCTACACCTTC. Its translation is CAWSVPTYRGNGYTF.

The V and J genes are TRBV30 and TRBJ2-2; the D call may be TRBD1 or TRBD2 (7 bases each). The CDR3 contains 16 residues. Looked up from germline, CDR1 is GTSNPN and CDR2 is SVGIG (reference sequence). V lost 5 bases and J lost 3, with 19 bases in between. DNA for the CDR3: TGTGCCTGGGGGAGGGTCGGGACAGACTACACCGGGGAGCTGTTTTTT. It codes for CAWGRVGTDYTGELFF. Based on the CDR3 plus reference TRBV30 and TRBJ2-2, the full variable domain is SQTIHQWPATLVQPVGSPLSLECTVEGTSNPNLYWYRQAAGRGLQLLFYSVGIGQISSEVPQNLSASRPQDRQFILSSKKLLLSDSGFYLCAWGRVGTDYTGELFFGEGSRLTVL.

The gene calls are TRBV7-2 and TRBJ1-1, with D unresolved. The V end was cut by 1 base, the J end by 3 bases, with 9 bases between. This CDR3 is built from 14 residues. Germline CDR1 reads SGHTA; CDR2 reads FQGNSA. The CDR3 loop is CASSLDLGHTEAFF. CDR3 sequence (DNA): TGTGCCAGCAGCTTAGACTTAGGGCACACTGAAGCTTTCTTT.

The genes are TRBV5-6 and TRBJ2-2, with D perhaps given as TRBD1 or TRBD2 (5 bases each). The germline V and J ends were trimmed by 4 bases and 2 bases, with 12 bases remaining between them. This CDR3 comprises 15 residues. Germline CDR1 reads SGHDT; CDR2 reads YYEEEE. CDR3 DNA sequence: TGTGCCAGCAGCGTCGGGACGGACAACACCGGGGAGCTGTTTTTT. This gives the protein CASSVGTDNTGELFF.

V gene TRBV28 combines with J gene TRBJ1-3, with D unresolved. The germline V and J ends were trimmed by 4 bases and 0 bases, with 7 bases remaining between them. CDR3 size: 14 residues. Germline CDR1 and CDR2: MDHEN and SYDVKM. In DNA, the CDR3 is TGTGCCAGCAGTTGGGGAGGCTCTGGAAACACCATATATTTT. Its protein is CASSWGGSGNTIYF.

The rearrangement uses TRBV27 and TRBJ2-7; 14 nucleotides align to TRBD2. The CDR3 sequence is 17 residues long. Germline V gene data show CDR1 as MNHEY and CDR2 as SMNVEV (reference sequence). V was pared by 2 bases and J by 6 bases, with 9 bases of the junction left unmatched. This CDR3 is CASSLSGTSGRIGEQYF. CDR3 nucleotides: TGTGCCAGCAGTTTAAGCGGGACTAGCGGGAGAATAGGCGAGCAGTACTTC.

The V call is TRBV6-1, the J call TRBJ2-7; 7 bases are a match to TRBD1. The CDR3 runs 18 residues. V shed 0 bases, J shed 2 bases, and the junction held 13 bases outside the gene matches. Germline CDR1 reads MNHNS; CDR2 reads SASEGT. CDR3 protein: CASSEAGTAQYKAYEQYF. The CDR3 region has the DNA TGTGCCAGCAGTGAAGCGGGGACAGCGCAATATAAAGCCTACGAGCAGTACTTC.

The rearrangement links TRBV5-6 to TRBJ1-1; D might be TRBD1 (5 bases). V was clipped by 4 bases and J by 0 bases, with 13 bases between them. CDR1 and CDR2 from the germline V gene are SGHDT and YYEEEE. This CDR3 spans 15 amino acids. The DNA of the CDR3 is TGTGCCAGCAGCCCCATGGGGACCCTGAACACTGAAGCTTTCTTT. Encoded protein: CASSPMGTLNTEAFF.